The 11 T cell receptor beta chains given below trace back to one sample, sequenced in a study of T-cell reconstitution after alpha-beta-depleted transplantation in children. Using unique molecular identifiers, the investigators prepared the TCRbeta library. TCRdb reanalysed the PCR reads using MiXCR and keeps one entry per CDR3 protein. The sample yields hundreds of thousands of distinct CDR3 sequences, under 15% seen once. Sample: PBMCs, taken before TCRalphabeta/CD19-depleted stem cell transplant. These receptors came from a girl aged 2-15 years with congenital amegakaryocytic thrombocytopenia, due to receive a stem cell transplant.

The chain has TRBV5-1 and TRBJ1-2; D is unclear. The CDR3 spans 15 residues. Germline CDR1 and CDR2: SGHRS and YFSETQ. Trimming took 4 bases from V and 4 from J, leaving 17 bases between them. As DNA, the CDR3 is TGCGCCAGCAGCGCCGGCATCGGGGTAGGCTATGGCTACACCTTC. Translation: CASSAGIGVGYGYTF.

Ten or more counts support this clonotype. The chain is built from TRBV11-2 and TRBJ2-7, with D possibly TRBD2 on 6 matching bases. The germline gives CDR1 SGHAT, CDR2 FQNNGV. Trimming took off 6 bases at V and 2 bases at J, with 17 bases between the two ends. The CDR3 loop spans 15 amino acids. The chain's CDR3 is CASRILIGGAYEQYF. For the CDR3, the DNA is TGTGCCAGCAGGATCCTAATCGGCGGGGCCTACGAGCAGTACTTC.

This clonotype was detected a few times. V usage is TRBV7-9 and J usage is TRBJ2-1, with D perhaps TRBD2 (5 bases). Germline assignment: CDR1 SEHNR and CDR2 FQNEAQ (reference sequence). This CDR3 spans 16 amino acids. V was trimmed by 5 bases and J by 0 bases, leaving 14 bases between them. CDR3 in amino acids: CASSPTMGSSYNEQFF. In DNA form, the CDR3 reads TGTGCCAGCAGCCCAACGATGGGGAGCTCCTACAATGAGCAGTTCTTC. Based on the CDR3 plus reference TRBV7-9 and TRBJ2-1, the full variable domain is DTGVSQNPRHKITKRGQNVTFRCDPISEHNRLYWYRQTLGQGPEFLTYFQNEAQLEKSRLLSDRFSAERPKGSFSTLEIQRTEQGDSAMYLCASSPTMGSSYNEQFFGPGTRLTVL.

In DNA form, the CDR3 reads TGTGCCAGCAGCTTAGAGGGGACAGGGCCCAGAGAGCAGTTCTTC. This translates into CASSLEGTGPREQFF. The J gene is TRBJ2-1, the V gene TRBV7-2, with TRBD1 matching 9 bases. This CDR3 region has 15 residues. Looked up from germline, CDR1 is SGHTA and CDR2 is FQGNSA. V gave up 1 base and J gave up 10 bases; unmatched junction bases: 8.

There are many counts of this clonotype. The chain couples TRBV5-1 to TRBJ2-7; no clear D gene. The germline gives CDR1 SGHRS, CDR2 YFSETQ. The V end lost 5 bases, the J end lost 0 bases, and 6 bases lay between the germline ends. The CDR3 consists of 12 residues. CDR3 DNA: TGCGCCAGCAGGTCACCCTCCTACGAGCAGTACTTC. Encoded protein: CASRSPSYEQYF.

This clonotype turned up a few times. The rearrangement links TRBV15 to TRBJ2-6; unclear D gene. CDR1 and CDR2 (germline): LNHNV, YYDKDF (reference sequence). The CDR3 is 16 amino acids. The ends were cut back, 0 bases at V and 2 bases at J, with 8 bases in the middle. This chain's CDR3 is CATSRDPITGANVLTF. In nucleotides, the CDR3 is TGTGCCACCAGCAGAGATCCCATCACTGGGGCCAACGTCCTGACTTTC.

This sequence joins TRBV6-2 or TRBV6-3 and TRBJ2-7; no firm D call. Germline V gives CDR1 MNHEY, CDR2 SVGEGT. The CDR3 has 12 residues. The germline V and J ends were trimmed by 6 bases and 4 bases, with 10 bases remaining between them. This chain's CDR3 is CASSRNVYEQYF. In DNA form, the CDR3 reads TGTGCCAGCAGCAGAAATGTTTACGAGCAGTACTTC.

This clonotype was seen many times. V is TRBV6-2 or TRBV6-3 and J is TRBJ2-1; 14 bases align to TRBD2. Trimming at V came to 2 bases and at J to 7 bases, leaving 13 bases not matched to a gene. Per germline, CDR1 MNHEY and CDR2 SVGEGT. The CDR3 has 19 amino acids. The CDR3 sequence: CASSYPGTSGRSPRNEQFF. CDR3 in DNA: TGTGCCAGCAGTTACCCAGGGACTAGCGGGAGATCACCTAGGAATGAGCAGTTCTTC.

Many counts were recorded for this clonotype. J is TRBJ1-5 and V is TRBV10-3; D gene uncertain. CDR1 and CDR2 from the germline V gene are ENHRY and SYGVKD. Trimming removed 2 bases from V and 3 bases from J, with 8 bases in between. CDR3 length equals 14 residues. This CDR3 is CAISEETDNQPQHF. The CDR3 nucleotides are TGTGCCATCAGTGAGGAAACAGACAATCAGCCCCAGCATTTT.

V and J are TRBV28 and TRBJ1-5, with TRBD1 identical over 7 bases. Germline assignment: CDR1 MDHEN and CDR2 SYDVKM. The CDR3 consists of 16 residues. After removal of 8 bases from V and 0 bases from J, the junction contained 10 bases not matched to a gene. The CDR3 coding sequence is TGTGCCAGCCGGGACAGTGTTTTTTATAGCAATCAGCCCCAGCATTTT. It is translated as CASRDSVFYSNQPQHF.

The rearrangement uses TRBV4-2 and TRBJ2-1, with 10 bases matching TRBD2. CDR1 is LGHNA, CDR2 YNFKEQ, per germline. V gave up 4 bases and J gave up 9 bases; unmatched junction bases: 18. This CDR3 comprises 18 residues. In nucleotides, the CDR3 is TGTGCCAGCAGCCCATCCCCGGACGCAAGCGGGAGGGCCTTTGAGCAGTTCTTC. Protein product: CASSPSPDASGRAFEQFF.